Below are 19 T cell receptor beta chains sequenced from a single sample in a study of T cell changes during pregnancy in multiple sclerosis. The method was immunoSEQ multiplex PCR; TCRdb's version includes in-frame clones alone and lacks a portion of them. The sample carries about 50,000 clones, more than 80% recorded once. Source: CD4+ T cells from peripheral blood mononuclear cells, taken before pregnancy. Every receptor here comes from a female donor with multiple sclerosis, enrolled in a pregnancy study.

V is TRBV5-3 and J is TRBJ1-2, with 7 bases identical to TRBD1. TRBV5-3 is treated as an ORF (open reading frame) with a function not yet certain. The V gene end was trimmed by 0 bases and the J gene end by 5 bases; junction bases not matched to a gene: 7. This CDR3 is built from 15 residues. In DNA form, the CDR3 reads TGTGCCAGAAGCTTGGGGTGGGACAGCTTTTATGGCTACACCTTC. Its protein product is CARSLGWDSFYGYTF.

The chain links TRBV15 to TRBJ2-5; 10 bases are shared with TRBD1. The germline CDR1 and CDR2 sequences are LNHNV and YYDKDF (reference sequence). This CDR3 comprises 14 residues. V lost 4 bases and J lost 4; bases outside the gene matches: 3. The CDR3 region is CATSTRTGGETQYF. DNA for the CDR3: TGTGCCACCAGCACCCGGACAGGGGGAGAGACCCAGTACTTC.

The V gene is TRBV9, the J gene TRBJ2-7; tentative D call: TRBD1 (6 bases). Deletions cut 0 bases from V and 3 bases from J, with 25 bases between. This CDR3 region has 19 residues. Germline V CDR1 and CDR2: SGDLS, YYNGEE. The CDR3 DNA is TGTGCCAGCAGCGTAGGAGGGGGAAGCCGCCAGGGTGGTCGCTACGAGCAGTACTTC. This translates into CASSVGGGSRQGGRYEQYF.

The rearrangement joins TRBV19 to TRBJ1-1, with TRBD1 matching over 10 bases. The trim removed 5 bases at V and 11 bases at J, leaving 8 bases unmatched. The CDR3 runs 13 residues. Germline V CDR1 and CDR2: LNHDA, SQIVND (reference sequence). The CDR3 DNA follows: TGTGCCAGTAGTCCTAACCGGGACAGGGGCGCTTTCTTT. This encodes CASSPNRDRGAFF.

This clone has only a few counts. Here the CDR3 reads CASSSSGTGGAFEGYTF. In DNA form, the CDR3 reads TGTGCCAGCAGTTCCTCCGGGACAGGGGGCGCATTTGAAGGCTACACCTTC. This sequence joins TRBV28 and TRBJ1-2, with 12 bases fitting TRBD1. The germline gives CDR1 MDHEN, CDR2 SYDVKM. The V and J ends lost 4 bases and 8 bases, in that order; junction bases with no gene match: 14. The CDR3 has 17 amino acids.

This clone was seen a single time. V and J are TRBV28 and TRBJ2-5; D is unresolved. CDR3 length: 13 residues. The V gene's germline CDR1 is MDHEN and CDR2 SYDVKM. Trimming left V 3 bases short and J 2 bases short, with 7 bases between. This chain's CDR3 is CASSFREQETQYF. For the CDR3, the DNA is TGTGCCAGCAGTTTTAGAGAGCAAGAGACCCAGTACTTC. The entire variable domain, with the rest obtained from reference TRBV28 and TRBJ2-5, is as follows: DVKVTQSSRYLVKRTGEKVFLECVQDMDHENMFWYRQDPGLGLRLIYFSYDVKMKEKGDIPEGYSVSREKKERFSLILESASTNQTSMYLCASSFREQETQYFGPGTRLLVL.

This sequence joins TRBV19 and TRBJ2-7; 7 nucleotides align to TRBD1. The CDR3 loop spans 14 amino acids. The V segment lost 6 bases and the J segment 6 bases; nucleotides outside the gene matches: 11. CDR1 is LNHDA, CDR2 SQIVND, per germline (reference sequence). The CDR3 reads CASREHRGLAEQYF. The CDR3, as DNA: TGTGCCAGTAGGGAACACAGGGGCCTCGCCGAGCAGTACTTC.

The V gene is TRBV11-2, the J gene TRBJ2-2; 8 positions match TRBD1. There are 15 residues in the CDR3. The germline CDR1 and CDR2 sequences are SGHAT and FQNNGV. The V gene end was trimmed by 3 bases and the J gene end by 0 bases; junction bases not matched to a gene: 0. Written as DNA, the CDR3 is TGTGCCAGCAGCTTGACAGGGGCGAACACCGGGGAGCTGTTTTTT. Translating gives CASSLTGANTGELFF.

This sequence joins TRBV29-1 and TRBJ2-1, with D perhaps TRBD2 (6 bases). CDR3 length equals 15 residues. Germline CDR1 and CDR2: SQVTM and ANQGSEA. V was shortened by 8 bases and J by 2 bases, with 19 bases between the two germline ends. CDR3 sequence (DNA): TGCAGCACCACCCCCCGGGGCGGGACCTACAATGAGCAGTTCTTC. It specifies CSTTPRGGTYNEQFF.

The rearrangement joins TRBV18 to TRBJ1-2; D not resolved. Trimming took off 0 bases at V and 3 bases at J, with 8 bases between the two ends. The CDR3 extends over 14 amino acids. Germline-derived CDR1 and CDR2 are KGHSH and LQKENI. The CDR3: CASSPPEADYGYTF. The CDR3 nucleotides read TGTGCCAGCTCACCACCGGAGGCGGACTATGGCTACACCTTC.

This clone was seen only once. This chain joins TRBV2 and TRBJ2-7, with unresolved D. The ends were cut back, 1 base at V and 2 bases at J, with 12 bases in the middle. Germline CDR1 reads SNHLY; CDR2 reads FYNNEI. The CDR3 has 15 residues. The CDR3 bases are TGTGCCAGCAGTGAAGTAGTACAGAGCACCTACGAGCAGTACTTC. This encodes CASSEVVQSTYEQYF. Variable domain in full (rest from reference TRBV2 and TRBJ2-7): EPEVTQTPSHQVTQMGQEVILRCVPISNHLYFYWYRQILGQKVEFLVSFYNNEISEKSEIFDDQFSVERPDGSNFTLKIRSTKLEDSAMYFCASSEVVQSTYEQYFGPGTRLTVT.

This sequence joins TRBV4-1 and TRBJ1-4, with D uncertain. The germline CDR1 and CDR2 sequences are MGHRA and YSYEKL. The V end lost 0 bases, the J end lost 12 bases, and 11 bases lay between the germline ends. There are 13 residues in the CDR3. The CDR3 sequence: CASSQEAGRELFF. The CDR3 nucleotides are TGCGCCAGCAGCCAAGAGGCGGGGAGAGAACTGTTTTTT.

V gene TRBV5-6 combines with J gene TRBJ1-6; D is unresolved. Trimming cost V 0 bases and J 8 bases, with 3 bases left between them. This CDR3 has 12 amino acids. The germline CDR1 and CDR2 sequences are SGHDT and YYEEEE. The CDR3 here is CASSLDYSPLHF. CDR3 nucleotide sequence: TGTGCCAGCAGCTTGGACTATTCACCCCTCCACTTT. Complete variable domain (other parts from reference TRBV5-6 and TRBJ1-6): DAGVTQSPTHLIKTRGQQVTLRCSPKSGHDTVSWYQQALGQGPQFIFQYYEEEERQRGNFPDRFSGHQFPNYSSELNVNALLLGDSALYLCASSLDYSPLHFGNGTRLTVT.

V and J are TRBV9 and TRBJ2-5; 10 bases agree with TRBD1. CDR3 length: 15 residues. CDR1 is SGDLS and CDR2 is YYNGEE in the germline V gene. V was clipped by 2 bases and J by 4 bases; unmatched bases: 5. DNA for the CDR3: TGTGCCAGCAGCGTTTCAGGACAGGGGGGAGAGACCCAGTACTTC. This translates into CASSVSGQGGETQYF.

This chain uses TRBV5-4 with TRBJ2-7, with TRBD2 matching over 8 bases. The V gene end was trimmed by 3 bases and the J gene end by 5 bases; junction bases not matched to a gene: 10. Germline V gene data show CDR1 as SGHNT and CDR2 as YYREEE (reference sequence). The CDR3 loop spans 15 amino acids. CDR3 in DNA: TGTGCCAGCAGCTCGGGGGGGGAGGGCATGGACGAGCAGTACTTC. It is translated as CASSSGGEGMDEQYF.

The chain couples TRBV27 to TRBJ2-7, with D perhaps matching TRBD1 (6 bases). CDR3 length: 15 amino acids. Trimming shortened V by 8 bases and J by 0 bases, and 17 bases separated the two germline ends. CDR1 and CDR2 (germline): MNHEY, SMNVEV (reference sequence). In DNA, the CDR3 is TGTGCCAGCCGGACCGGGGACACCCGCTCCTACGAGCAGTACTTC. It yields the protein CASRTGDTRSYEQYF.

This clone came up once. The chain couples TRBV29-1 to TRBJ1-4, with TRBD1 identical over 8 bases. V gave up 7 bases and J gave up 8 bases; unmatched junction bases: 6. The CDR3 has 12 amino acids. The germline V gene has CDR1 SQVTM and CDR2 ANQGSEA. This CDR3 reads CSARTGNEKLFF. CDR3 in DNA: TGCAGCGCTCGGACAGGGAACGAAAAACTGTTTTTT.

The chain carries TRBV5-1 and TRBJ2-2; TRBD2 matches 14 bases. V was pared by 4 bases and J by 6 bases, with 8 bases of the junction left unmatched. CDR1 and CDR2 (germline): SGHRS, YFSETQ. This CDR3 comprises 17 residues. CDR3 residues: CASSQGLAGVGAGELFF. CDR3 bases: TGCGCCAGCAGCCAGGGACTAGCGGGAGTAGGGGCCGGGGAGCTGTTTTTT.

The chain uses TRBV9 and TRBJ2-1; possible D gene TRBD1, 6 bases. Germline values: CDR1 SGDLS, CDR2 YYNGEE. The CDR3 sequence is 15 residues long. V gave up 2 bases and J gave up 9 bases, with 18 bases separating them. The CDR3 DNA reads TGTGCCAGCAGCGTCGGGCAGGGGACCGGCGGTGAGCAGTTCTTC. Amino acid sequence: CASSVGQGTGGEQFF.